A selection of T cell receptor beta chains follows, all from one sample in a study of blood T cell repertoires in COVID-19. The protocol was immunoSEQ multiplex PCR, while the TCRdb copy is restricted to in-frame clones and leaves out a portion. The table records 150,000 to 200,000 clones, 92% of them present only once. The specimen sequenced was peripheral blood. These receptors were obtained from a man aged 25 to 40 with COVID-19, enrolled during active disease. The CDR3 runs from the conserved cysteine through the conserved F or W. The order of the fields is D gene, V gene, J gene, clone size, CDR3 DNA, CDR3 protein. A D gene is named only where the DNA matches it firmly. The listing skips clone size in some rows; elsewhere it reads once, few, many or a size class.

d_gene: TRBD1; v_gene: TRBV6-2/TRBV6-3; j_gene: TRBJ2-7; abundance: .; CDR3nt: TGTGCCAGCAGCCCGGACAGGGGGCGTCTATACGAGCAGTACTTC; CDR3aa: CASSPDRGRLYEQYF
d_gene: .; v_gene: TRBV2; j_gene: TRBJ1-1; abundance: .; CDR3nt: TGTGCCAGCATGGGAGGGGGGCCCACTGAAGCTTTCTTT; CDR3aa: CASMGGGPTEAFF
d_gene: .; v_gene: TRBV6-5; j_gene: TRBJ1-3; abundance: once; CDR3nt: TGTGCCAGCAGTCGAGAAAAAACAGGGGGAAACACCATATATTTT; CDR3aa: CASSREKTGGNTIYF
d_gene: .; v_gene: TRBV6-6; j_gene: TRBJ1-2; abundance: once; CDR3nt: TGTGCCAGCAGTTACTTAAGGGAGTTTCACTATGGCTACACCTTC; CDR3aa: CASSYLREFHYGYTF
d_gene: TRBD2; v_gene: TRBV2; j_gene: TRBJ2-3; abundance: .; CDR3nt: TGTGCCAGCAGAAGGACTAGCGGGAGCACAGATACGCAGTATTTT; CDR3aa: CASRRTSGSTDTQYF
d_gene: TRBD1; v_gene: TRBV7-2; j_gene: TRBJ2-7; abundance: .; CDR3nt: TGTGCCAGCAGCCGTCCCGGGACAGGGCCCGAGCAGTACTTC; CDR3aa: CASSRPGTGPEQYF
d_gene: .; v_gene: TRBV4-3; j_gene: TRBJ1-2; abundance: .; CDR3nt: TGCGCCAGCAGCCCCGCCAGGGGCGTGACCCCGTATGGCTACACCTTC; CDR3aa: CASSPARGVTPYGYTF
d_gene: .; v_gene: TRBV6-5; j_gene: TRBJ2-7; abundance: .; CDR3nt: TGTGCCAGCAGTTACGGCCCAGGCACCTACGAGCAGTACTTC; CDR3aa: CASSYGPGTYEQYF
d_gene: .; v_gene: TRBV7-9; j_gene: TRBJ2-1; abundance: .; CDR3nt: TGTGCCAGCAATCCCACAGGGCGCAATGAGCAGTTCTTC; CDR3aa: CASNPTGRNEQFF
d_gene: TRBD1; v_gene: TRBV7-2; j_gene: TRBJ2-1; abundance: few; CDR3nt: TGTGCCAGCAGCCGTGACAGGGGGCCCTACAATGAGCAGTTCTTC; CDR3aa: CASSRDRGPYNEQFF
d_gene: TRBD1; v_gene: TRBV9; j_gene: TRBJ1-1; abundance: .; CDR3nt: TGTGCCAGCAGCGGGACAGGGAGCACTGAAGCTTTCTTT; CDR3aa: CASSGTGSTEAFF
d_gene: .; v_gene: TRBV11-2; j_gene: TRBJ1-4; abundance: .; CDR3nt: TGTGCCAGCGAGGGCGGGATTCGTGAAAAACTGTTTTTT; CDR3aa: CASEGGIREKLFF
d_gene: .; v_gene: TRBV27; j_gene: TRBJ2-1; abundance: .; CDR3nt: TGTGCCAGCAGTGGGGGCGGGTATAATGAGCAGTTCTTC; CDR3aa: CASSGGGYNEQFF
d_gene: .; v_gene: TRBV5-5; j_gene: TRBJ2-1; abundance: .; CDR3nt: TGTGCCAGCAGCTGGGCGGGGTCCTACAATGAGCAGTTCTTC; CDR3aa: CASSWAGSYNEQFF
d_gene: TRBD1; v_gene: TRBV5-4; j_gene: TRBJ1-2; abundance: .; CDR3nt: TGTGCCAGCAGCTGGACAGGGTCGGACTATGGCTACACCTTC; CDR3aa: CASSWTGSDYGYTF
d_gene: .; v_gene: TRBV3-1/TRBV3-2; j_gene: TRBJ2-3; abundance: .; CDR3nt: TGTGCCAGCAGCCAAGTATTACAGGGACCAGATACGCAGTATTTT; CDR3aa: CASSQVLQGPDTQYF
d_gene: .; v_gene: TRBV24-1; j_gene: TRBJ2-5; abundance: .; CDR3nt: TGTGCCACCAGTGACCCGACTCAGAAAGAGACCCAGTACTTC; CDR3aa: CATSDPTQKETQYF
d_gene: .; v_gene: TRBV7-9; j_gene: TRBJ1-2; abundance: .; CDR3nt: TGTGCCAGCAGCTACCGGGACACATTTAACTATGGCTACACCTTC; CDR3aa: CASSYRDTFNYGYTF
d_gene: .; v_gene: TRBV5-1; j_gene: TRBJ1-1; abundance: .; CDR3nt: TGCGCCAGCAGCGATGGACAGAACACTGAAGCTTTCTTT; CDR3aa: CASSDGQNTEAFF